This T cell receptor (beta chain) derives from a study of CD8+ T cells in alopecia areata. On this clone itself: Its cognate antigen is unknown.

The CDR3 covers 13 residues. Germline V gene sequence: CDR1 SQVTM, CDR2 ANQGSEA. V gave up 6 bases and J gave up 0 bases, with 8 bases separating them. Reverse transcription of extracted RNA yielded cDNA, which provided the sequencing template. Measured with immunoSEQ multiplex PCR; TCRdb has only the in-frame clones, and not every one. Seen here are about 160,000 clones, about three fifths observed once, and the top ten hold roughly 0.85%. Study-level findings and limits: Researchers report lesional scalp, most notably alopecia totalis/universalis, outstripped normal scalp in clonality. Among the top 100, expanded CD8+ clones were significantly decreased by tofacitinib, as was scalp clonality.

Regarding treatment: oral pan-JAK inhibitor, 5-10 mg twice daily. Researchers took lesional scalp punch biopsies and peripheral blood from people who were alopecia areata patients. The receptor comes from a human donor with alopecia areata. This sample comprised CD4+ T cells sorted from blood, obtained at week 4, from a patient treated with tofacitinib. The chain links TRBV29-1 to TRBJ2-2; possible D gene TRBD2, 6 bases. The CDR3 sequence: CSVGTPNTGELFF. The DNA for the CDR3 is TGCAGCGTCGGGACTCCGAACACCGGGGAGCTGTTTTTT.